This TCR beta chain was profiled in a study of cytomegalovirus exposure and HLA in healthy donors. Whole-study results and caveats: Previous analysis showed most TCR beta V segments were productive about 87% or about 30% of the time. 87-base-pair reads could not separate some V segments, including TRBV6-2 and TRBV6-3.

Comments on this clone: The antigen remains unidentified.

The PCR had 60 Vbeta and 13 Jbeta primers. The protocol was immunoSEQ multiplex PCR, while the TCRdb copy is restricted to in-frame clones and leaves out a portion. The table has about 130,000 clones, roughly 77% seen once. V was clipped by 4 bases and J by 0 bases; unmatched bases: 14. The germline CDR1 and CDR2 sequences are MNHNS and SASEGT. The CDR3 totals 19 residues. The specimen sequenced was PBMCs. The TCR comes from a man aged 25-45 years in good health and CMV-seronegative. This chain links TRBV6-1 with TRBJ2-3; 9 bases map to TRBD2. The CDR3 DNA reads TGTGCCAGCAGTGCCTTCCTGGGGCGGGAGGGCCTTAGCACAGATACGCAGTATTTT. Translating gives CASSAFLGREGLSTDTQYF.